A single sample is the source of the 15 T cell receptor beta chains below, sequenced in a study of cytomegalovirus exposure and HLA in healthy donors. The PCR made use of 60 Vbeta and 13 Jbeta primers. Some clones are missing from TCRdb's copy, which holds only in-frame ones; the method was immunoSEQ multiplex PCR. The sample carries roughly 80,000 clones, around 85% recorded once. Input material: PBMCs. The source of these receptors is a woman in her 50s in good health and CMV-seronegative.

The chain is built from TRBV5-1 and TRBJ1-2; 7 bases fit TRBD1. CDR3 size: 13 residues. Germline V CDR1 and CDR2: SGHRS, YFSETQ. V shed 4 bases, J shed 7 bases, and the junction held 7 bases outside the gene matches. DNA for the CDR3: TGCGCCAGCAGCCCCTGGACAGGAGGTGGCTACACCTTC. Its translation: CASSPWTGGGYTF.

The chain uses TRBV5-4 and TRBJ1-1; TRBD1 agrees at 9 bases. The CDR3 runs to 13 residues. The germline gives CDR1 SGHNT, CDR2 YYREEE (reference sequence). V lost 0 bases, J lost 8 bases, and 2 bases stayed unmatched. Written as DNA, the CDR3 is TGTGCCAGCAGCTTGGGTGGGACAGGGGAAGCTTTCTTT. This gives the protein CASSLGGTGEAFF.

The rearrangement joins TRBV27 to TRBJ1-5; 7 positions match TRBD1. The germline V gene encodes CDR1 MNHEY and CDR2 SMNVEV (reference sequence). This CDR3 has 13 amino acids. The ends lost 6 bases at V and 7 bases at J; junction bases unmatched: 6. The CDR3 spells CASSRQGPQPQHF. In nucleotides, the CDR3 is TGTGCCAGCAGCAGACAGGGCCCCCAGCCCCAGCATTTT.

The CDR3 sequence is CASSLQGVDQPQHF. CDR3 in DNA: TGTGCCAGCTCACTACAGGGAGTGGATCAGCCCCAGCATTTT. The rearrangement uses TRBV18 and TRBJ1-5; D is possibly TRBD1 (6 bases). The germline V gene encodes CDR1 KGHSH and CDR2 LQKENI. This CDR3 is built from 14 residues. The germline V and J ends were trimmed by 4 bases and 5 bases, with 12 bases remaining between them.

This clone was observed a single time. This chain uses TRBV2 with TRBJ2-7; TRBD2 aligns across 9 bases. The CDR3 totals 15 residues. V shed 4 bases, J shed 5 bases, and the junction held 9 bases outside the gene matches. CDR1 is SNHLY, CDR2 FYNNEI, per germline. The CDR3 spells CASSGKGGRANEQYF. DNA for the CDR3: TGTGCCAGCAGTGGAAAGGGCGGGAGGGCCAACGAGCAGTACTTC. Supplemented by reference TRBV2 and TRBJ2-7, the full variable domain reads EPEVTQTPSHQVTQMGQEVILRCVPISNHLYFYWYRQILGQKVEFLVSFYNNEISEKSEIFDDQFSVERPDGSNFTLKIRSTKLEDSAMYFCASSGKGGRANEQYFGPGTRLTVT.

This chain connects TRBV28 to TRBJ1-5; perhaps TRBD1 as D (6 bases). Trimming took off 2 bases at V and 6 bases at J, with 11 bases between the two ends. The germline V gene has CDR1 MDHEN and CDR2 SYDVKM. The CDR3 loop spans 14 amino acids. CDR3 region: CASSLHGGGQPQHF. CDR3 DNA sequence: TGTGCCAGCAGTTTACATGGGGGCGGTCAGCCCCAGCATTTT. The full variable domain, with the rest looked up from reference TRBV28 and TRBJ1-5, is DVKVTQSSRYLVKRTGEKVFLECVQDMDHENMFWYRQDPGLGLRLIYFSYDVKMKEKGDIPEGYSVSREKKERFSLILESASTNQTSMYLCASSLHGGGQPQHFGDGTRLSIL.

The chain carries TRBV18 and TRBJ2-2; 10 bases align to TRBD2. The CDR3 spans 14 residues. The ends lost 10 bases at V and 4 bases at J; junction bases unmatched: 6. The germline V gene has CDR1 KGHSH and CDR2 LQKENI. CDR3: CATRTSGSTGELFF. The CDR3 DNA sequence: TGTGCCACCAGGACTAGCGGTTCCACCGGGGAGCTGTTTTTT.

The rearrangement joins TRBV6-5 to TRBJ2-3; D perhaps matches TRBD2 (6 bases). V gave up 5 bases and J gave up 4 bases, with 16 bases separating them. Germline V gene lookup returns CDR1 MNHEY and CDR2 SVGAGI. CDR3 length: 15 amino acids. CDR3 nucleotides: TGTGCCAGCAGTGGCGGAAGATCGGGGGCAGATACGCAGTATTTT. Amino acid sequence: CASSGGRSGADTQYF.

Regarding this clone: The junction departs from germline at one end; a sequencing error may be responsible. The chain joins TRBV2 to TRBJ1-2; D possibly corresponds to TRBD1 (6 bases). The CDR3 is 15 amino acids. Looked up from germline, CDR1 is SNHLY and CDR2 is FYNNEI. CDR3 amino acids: CVSSGPGAVNYGYTF. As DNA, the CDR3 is TGTGTCAGCAGTGGGCCAGGGGCGGTAAACTATGGCTACACCTTC.

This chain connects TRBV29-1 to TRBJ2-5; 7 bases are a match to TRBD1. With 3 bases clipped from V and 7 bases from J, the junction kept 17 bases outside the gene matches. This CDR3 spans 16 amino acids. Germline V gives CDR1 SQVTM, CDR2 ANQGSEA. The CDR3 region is CSVDGQAGPGLGTQYF. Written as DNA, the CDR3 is TGCAGCGTTGATGGACAGGCCGGCCCGGGCCTGGGGACCCAGTACTTC.

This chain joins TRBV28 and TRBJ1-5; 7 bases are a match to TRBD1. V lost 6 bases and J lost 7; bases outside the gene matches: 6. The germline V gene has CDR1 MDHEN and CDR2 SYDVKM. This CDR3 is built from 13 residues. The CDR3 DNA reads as TGTGCCAGCAGAGGGGGCGCGGAGCAGCCCCAGCATTTT. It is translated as CASRGGAEQPQHF.

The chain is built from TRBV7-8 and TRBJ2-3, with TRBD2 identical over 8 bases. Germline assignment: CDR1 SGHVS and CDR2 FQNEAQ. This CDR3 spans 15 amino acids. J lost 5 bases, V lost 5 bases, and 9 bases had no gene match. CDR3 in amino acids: CASSAPGGSKDTQYF. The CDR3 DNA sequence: TGTGCCAGCAGCGCTCCGGGGGGGTCTAAAGATACGCAGTATTTT.

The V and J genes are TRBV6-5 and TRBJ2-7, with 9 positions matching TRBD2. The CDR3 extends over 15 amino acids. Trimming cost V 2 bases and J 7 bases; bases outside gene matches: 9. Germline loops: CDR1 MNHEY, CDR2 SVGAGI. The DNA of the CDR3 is TGTGCCAGCAGTTACAAAGCGGGAGGTAGTAAGGAGCAGTACTTC. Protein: CASSYKAGGSKEQYF.

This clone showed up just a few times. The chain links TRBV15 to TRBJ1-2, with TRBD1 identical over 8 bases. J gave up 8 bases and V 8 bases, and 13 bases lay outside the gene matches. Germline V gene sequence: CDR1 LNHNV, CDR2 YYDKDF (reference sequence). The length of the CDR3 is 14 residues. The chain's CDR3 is CATSVRSTGVGYTF. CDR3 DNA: TGTGCCACCTCCGTCCGATCGACAGGGGTCGGCTACACCTTC.

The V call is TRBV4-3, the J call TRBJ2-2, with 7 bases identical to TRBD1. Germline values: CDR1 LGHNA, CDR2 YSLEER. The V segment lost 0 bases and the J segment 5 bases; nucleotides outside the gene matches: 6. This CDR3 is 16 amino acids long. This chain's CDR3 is CASSQDMGRGTGELFF. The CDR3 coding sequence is TGCGCCAGCAGCCAAGATATGGGCAGGGGGACCGGGGAGCTGTTTTTT.